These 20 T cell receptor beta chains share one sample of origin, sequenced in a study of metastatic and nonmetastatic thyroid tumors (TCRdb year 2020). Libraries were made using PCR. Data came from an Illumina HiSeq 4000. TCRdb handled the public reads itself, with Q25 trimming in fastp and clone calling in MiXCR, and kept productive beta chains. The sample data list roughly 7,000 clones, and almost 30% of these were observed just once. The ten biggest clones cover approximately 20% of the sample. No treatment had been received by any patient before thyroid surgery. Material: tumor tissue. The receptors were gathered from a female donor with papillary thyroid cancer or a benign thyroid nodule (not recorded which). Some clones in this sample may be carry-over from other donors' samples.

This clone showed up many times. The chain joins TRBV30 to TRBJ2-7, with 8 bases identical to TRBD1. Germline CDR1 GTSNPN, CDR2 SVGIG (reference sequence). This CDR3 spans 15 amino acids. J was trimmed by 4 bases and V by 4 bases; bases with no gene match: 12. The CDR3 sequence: CAWKSPWTGPYEQYF. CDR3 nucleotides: TGTGCCTGGAAATCCCCCTGGACAGGGCCTTACGAGCAGTACTTC.

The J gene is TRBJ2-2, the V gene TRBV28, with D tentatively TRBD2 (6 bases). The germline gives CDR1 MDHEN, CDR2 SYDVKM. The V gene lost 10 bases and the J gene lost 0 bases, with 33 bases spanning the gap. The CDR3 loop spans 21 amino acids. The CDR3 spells CAILPRDAGMTAIANTGELFF. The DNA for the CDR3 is TGTGCCATCCTGCCACGTGATGCGGGGATGACTGCGATCGCGAACACCGGGGAGCTGTTTTTT.

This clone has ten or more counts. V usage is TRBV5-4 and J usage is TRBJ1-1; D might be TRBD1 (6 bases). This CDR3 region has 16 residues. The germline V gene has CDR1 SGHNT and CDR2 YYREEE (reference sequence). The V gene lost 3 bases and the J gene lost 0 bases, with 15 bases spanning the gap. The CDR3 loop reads CASSSLGGGMNTEAFF. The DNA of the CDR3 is TGTGCCAGCAGCTCTCTGGGAGGGGGGATGAACACTGAAGCTTTCTTT. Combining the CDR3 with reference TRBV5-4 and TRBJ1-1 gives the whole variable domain ETGVTQSPTHLIKTRGQQVTLRCSSQSGHNTVSWYQQALGQGPQFIFQYYREEENGRGNFPPRFSGLQFPNYSSELNVNALELDDSALYLCASSSLGGGMNTEAFFGQGTRLTVV.

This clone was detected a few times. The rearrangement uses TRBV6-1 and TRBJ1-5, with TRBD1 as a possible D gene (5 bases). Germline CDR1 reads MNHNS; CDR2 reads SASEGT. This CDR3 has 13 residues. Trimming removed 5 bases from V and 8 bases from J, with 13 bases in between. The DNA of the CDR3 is TGTGCCAGCAGTCCGACAGCCTTTGAGCCCCAGCATTTT. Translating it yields CASSPTAFEPQHF.

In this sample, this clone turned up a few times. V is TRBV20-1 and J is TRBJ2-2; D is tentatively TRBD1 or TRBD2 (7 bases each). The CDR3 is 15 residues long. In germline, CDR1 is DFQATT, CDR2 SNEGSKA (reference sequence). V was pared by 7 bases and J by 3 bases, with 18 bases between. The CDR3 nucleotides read TGCAGTGTTCCCAATGCAGGGGGGGACACCGGGGAGCTGTTTTTT. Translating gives CSVPNAGGDTGELFF.

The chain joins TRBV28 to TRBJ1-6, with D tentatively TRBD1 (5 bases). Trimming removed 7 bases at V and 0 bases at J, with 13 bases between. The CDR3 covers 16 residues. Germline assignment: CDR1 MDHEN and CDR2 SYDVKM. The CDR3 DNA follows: TGTGCCAGCACCCTTGGGGGGAGCTCCTATAATTCACCCCTCCACTTT. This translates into CASTLGGSSYNSPLHF.

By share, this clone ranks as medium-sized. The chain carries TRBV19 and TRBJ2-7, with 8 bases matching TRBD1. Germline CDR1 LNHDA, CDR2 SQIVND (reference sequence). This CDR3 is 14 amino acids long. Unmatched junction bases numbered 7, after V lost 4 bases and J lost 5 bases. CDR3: CASSTGQEIDEQYF. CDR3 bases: TGTGCCAGTAGTACGGGACAGGAGATTGACGAGCAGTACTTC.

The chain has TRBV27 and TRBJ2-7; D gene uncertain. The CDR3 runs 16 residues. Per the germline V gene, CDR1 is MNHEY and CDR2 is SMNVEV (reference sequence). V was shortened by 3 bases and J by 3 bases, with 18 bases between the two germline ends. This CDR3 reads CASSFSQAVADYEQYF. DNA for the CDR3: TGTGCCAGCAGTTTTAGTCAGGCCGTCGCGGACTACGAGCAGTACTTC.

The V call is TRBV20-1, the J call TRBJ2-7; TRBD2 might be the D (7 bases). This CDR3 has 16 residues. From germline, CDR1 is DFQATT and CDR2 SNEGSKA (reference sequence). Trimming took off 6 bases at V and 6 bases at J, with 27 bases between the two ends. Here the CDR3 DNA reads TGCAGTGCCACGGGGGGAACAGGGACATCACGTTCCGAGCAGTACTTC. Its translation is CSATGGTGTSRSEQYF.

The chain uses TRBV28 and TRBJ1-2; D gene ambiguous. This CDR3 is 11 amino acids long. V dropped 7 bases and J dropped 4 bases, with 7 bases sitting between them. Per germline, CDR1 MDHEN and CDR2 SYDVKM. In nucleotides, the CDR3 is TGTGCCAGCACCCCTGGCTATGGCTACACCTTC. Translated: CASTPGYGYTF.

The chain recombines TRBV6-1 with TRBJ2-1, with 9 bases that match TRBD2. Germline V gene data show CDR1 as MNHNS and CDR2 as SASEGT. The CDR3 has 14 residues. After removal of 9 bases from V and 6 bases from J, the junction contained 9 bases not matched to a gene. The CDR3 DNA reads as TGTGCCAGTCGTTTAGCGGGAGAGAGCAATGAGCAGTTCTTC. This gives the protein CASRLAGESNEQFF.

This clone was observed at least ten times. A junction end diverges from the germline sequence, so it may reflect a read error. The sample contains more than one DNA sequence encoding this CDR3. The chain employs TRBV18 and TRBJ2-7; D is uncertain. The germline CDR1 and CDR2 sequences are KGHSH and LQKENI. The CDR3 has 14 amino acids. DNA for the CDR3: TGCGCCAGCTCACCTCCGGCCAGCCCCTACGAGCAGTACTTC. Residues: CASSPPASPYEQYF. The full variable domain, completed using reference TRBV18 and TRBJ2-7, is NAGVMQNPRHLVRRRGQEARLRCSPMKGHSHVYWYRQLPEEGLKFMVYLQKENIIDESGMPKERFSAEFPKEGPSILRIQQVVRGDSAAYFCASSPPASPYEQYFGPGTRLTVT.

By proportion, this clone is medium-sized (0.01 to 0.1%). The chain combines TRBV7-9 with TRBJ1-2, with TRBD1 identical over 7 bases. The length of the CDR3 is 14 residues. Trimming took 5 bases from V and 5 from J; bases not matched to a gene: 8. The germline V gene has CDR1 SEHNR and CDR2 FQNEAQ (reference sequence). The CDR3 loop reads CASSRDRGTYGYTF. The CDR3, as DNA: TGTGCCAGCAGCCGGGACAGAGGGACGTATGGCTACACCTTC. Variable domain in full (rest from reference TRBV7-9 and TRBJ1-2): DTGVSQNPRHKITKRGQNVTFRCDPISEHNRLYWYRQTLGQGPEFLTYFQNEAQLEKSRLLSDRFSAERPKGSFSTLEIQRTEQGDSAMYLCASSRDRGTYGYTFGSGTRLTVV.

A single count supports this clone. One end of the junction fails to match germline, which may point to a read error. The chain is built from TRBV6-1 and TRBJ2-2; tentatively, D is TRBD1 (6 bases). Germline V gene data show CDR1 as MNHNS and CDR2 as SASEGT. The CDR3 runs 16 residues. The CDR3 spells CASRGRTAQSTVELFF. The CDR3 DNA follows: TGTGCCAGCAGAGGAAGGACAGCCCAGAGTACCGTGGAGCTGTTTTTT.

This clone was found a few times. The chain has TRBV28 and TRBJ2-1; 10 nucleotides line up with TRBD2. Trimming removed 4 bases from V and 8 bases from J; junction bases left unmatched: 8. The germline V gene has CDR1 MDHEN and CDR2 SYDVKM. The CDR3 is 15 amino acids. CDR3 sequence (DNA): TGTGCCAGCAGTTCTAGCGGGAGTTTCATTTATGAGCAGTTCTTC. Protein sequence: CASSSSGSFIYEQFF.

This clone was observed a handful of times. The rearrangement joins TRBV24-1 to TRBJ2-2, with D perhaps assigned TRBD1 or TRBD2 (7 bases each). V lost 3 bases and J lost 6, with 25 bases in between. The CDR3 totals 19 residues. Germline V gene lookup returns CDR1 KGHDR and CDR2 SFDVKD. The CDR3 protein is CATSDPGTVTGRSAGELFF. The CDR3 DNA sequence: TGTGCCACCAGTGATCCGGGGACAGTCACCGGGAGGTCCGCCGGGGAGCTGTTTTTT.

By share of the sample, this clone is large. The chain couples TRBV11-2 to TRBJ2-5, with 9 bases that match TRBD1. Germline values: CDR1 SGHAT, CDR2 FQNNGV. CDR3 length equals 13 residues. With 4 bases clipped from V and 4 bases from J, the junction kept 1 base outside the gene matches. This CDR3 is CASSWTGVETQYF. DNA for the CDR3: TGTGCCAGCAGCTGGACAGGGGTAGAGACCCAGTACTTC.

The CDR3 is CASTYGLAGYNEQFF. The CDR3 nucleotides read TGTGCCAGCACCTACGGACTAGCGGGATACAATGAGCAGTTCTTC. The chain couples TRBV11-1 to TRBJ2-1; 12 bases are a match to TRBD2. Germline CDR1 reads SGHAT; CDR2 reads FQDESV (reference sequence). J was trimmed by 4 bases and V by 7 bases; bases with no gene match: 5. The CDR3 sequence is 15 residues long.

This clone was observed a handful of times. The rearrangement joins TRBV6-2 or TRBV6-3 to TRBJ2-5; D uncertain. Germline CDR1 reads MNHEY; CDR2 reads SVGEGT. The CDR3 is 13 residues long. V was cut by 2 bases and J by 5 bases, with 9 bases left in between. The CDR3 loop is CASSYGGVETQYF. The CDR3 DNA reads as TGTGCCAGCAGTTACGGTGGAGTGGAGACCCAGTACTTC.

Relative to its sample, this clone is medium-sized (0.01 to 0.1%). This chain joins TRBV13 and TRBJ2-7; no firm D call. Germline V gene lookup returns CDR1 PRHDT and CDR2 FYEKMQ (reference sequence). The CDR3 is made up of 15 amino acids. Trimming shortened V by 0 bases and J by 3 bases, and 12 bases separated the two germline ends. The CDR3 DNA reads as TGTGCCAGCAGCTTAGGAAGCAGTAAAAGCTACGAGCAGTACTTC. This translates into CASSLGSSKSYEQYF.